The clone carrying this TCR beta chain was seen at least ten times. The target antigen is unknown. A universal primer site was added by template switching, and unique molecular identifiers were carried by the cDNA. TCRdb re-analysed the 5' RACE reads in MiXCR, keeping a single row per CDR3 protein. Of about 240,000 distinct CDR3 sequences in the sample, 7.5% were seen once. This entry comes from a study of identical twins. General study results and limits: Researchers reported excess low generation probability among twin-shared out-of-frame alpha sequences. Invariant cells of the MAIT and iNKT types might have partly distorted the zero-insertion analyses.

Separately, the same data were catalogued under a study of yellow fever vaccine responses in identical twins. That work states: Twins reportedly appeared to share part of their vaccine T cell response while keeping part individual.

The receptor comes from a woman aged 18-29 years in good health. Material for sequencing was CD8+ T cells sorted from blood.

The CDR3 sequence is CASSFKNTGELFF. The CDR3 nucleotides read TGTGCCAGCAGCTTCAAGAACACCGGGGAGCTGTTTTTT. The chain links TRBV7-9 to TRBJ2-2; D call uncertain. Germline V gives CDR1 SEHNR, CDR2 FQNEAQ (reference sequence). V was cut by 3 bases and J by 1 base, with 3 bases left in between. The CDR3 is 13 residues long.